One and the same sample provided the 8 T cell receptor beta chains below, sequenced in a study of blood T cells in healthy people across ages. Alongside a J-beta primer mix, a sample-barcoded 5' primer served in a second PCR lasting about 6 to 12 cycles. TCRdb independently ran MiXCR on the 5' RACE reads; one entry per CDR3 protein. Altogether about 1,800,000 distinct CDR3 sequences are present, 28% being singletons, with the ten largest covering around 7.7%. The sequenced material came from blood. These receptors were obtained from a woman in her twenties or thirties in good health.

The CDR3 region has the DNA TGTGCCAGCAGCCCGGACGCATACTATGGCTACACCTTC. Its protein product is CASSPDAYYGYTF. The chain couples TRBV12-3 or TRBV12-4 to TRBJ1-2; no reliable D call. V was pared by 6 bases and J by 3 bases, with 11 bases between. This CDR3 is 13 amino acids long.

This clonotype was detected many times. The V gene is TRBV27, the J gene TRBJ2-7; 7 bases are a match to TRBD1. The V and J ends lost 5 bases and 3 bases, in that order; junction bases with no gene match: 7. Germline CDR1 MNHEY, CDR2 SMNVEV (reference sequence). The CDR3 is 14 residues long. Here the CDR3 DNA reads TGTGCCAGCAGTCTGATGGGACAGAACTACGAGCAGTACTTC. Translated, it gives CASSLMGQNYEQYF.

The CDR3 sequence is CAPEAGQRVGTNEKLFF. The CDR3 DNA reads as TGTGCTCCCGAGGCGGGACAGAGGGTAGGCACTAATGAAAAACTGTTTTTT. The chain combines TRBV10-3 with TRBJ1-4, with 7 bases aligning to TRBD1. Germline CDR1 is ENHRY and CDR2 is SYGVKD. The CDR3 extends over 17 amino acids.

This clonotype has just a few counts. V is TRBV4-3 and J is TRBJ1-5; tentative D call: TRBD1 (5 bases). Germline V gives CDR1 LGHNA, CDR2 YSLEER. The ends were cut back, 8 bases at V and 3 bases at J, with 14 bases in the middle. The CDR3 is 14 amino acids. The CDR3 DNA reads TGCGCCAGCGCGGTGACAGCTGCCAATCAGCCCCAGCATTTT. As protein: CASAVTAANQPQHF.

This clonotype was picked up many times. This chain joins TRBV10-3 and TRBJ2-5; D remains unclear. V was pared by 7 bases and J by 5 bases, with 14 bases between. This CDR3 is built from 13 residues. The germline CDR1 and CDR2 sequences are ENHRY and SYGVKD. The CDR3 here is CAINQQVRETQYF. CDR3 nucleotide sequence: TGTGCCATCAATCAGCAAGTGAGGGAGACCCAGTACTTC.

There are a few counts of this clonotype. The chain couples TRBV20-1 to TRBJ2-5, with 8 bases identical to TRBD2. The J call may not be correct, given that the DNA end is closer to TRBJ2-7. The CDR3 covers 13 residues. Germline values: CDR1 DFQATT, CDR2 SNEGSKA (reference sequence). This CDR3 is CSALREGSSEQYF. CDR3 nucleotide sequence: TGCAGTGCTCTTCGGGAGGGTTCAAGCGAGCAGTACTTC.

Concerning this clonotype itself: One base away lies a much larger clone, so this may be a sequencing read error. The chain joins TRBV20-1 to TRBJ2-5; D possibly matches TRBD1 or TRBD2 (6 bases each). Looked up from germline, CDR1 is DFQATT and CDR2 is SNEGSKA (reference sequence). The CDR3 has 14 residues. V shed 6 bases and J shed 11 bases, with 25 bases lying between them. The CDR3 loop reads CSASLGGNYNEQYF. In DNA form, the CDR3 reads TGCAGTGCCTCTTTAGGGGGGAATTACAATGAGCAGTACTTC.

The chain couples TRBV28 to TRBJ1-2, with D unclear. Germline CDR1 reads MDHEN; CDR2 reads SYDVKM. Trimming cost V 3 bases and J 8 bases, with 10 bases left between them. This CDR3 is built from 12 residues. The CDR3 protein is CASSFGLEGYTF. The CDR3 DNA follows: TGTGCCAGCAGTTTTGGGCTCGAAGGCTACACCTTC.